The 6 T cell receptor beta chains reported below all come from one sample, sequenced in a study of T cells in Graves' hyperthyroidism and ophthalmopathy. Amplification targeted TCR beta CDR3 regions from RNA transcripts. HTBI primers were the set used in a first-round RT-PCR of the TCR CDR3. TCRdb fed the multiplex PCR reads into MiXCR, producing one record per CDR3 protein. The sample yields about 95,000 distinct CDR3 sequences, 40% seen once. Sequencing input: peripheral blood or thyroid tissue (not recorded which). Receptors originate from a woman aged 25 to 39 with Graves' hyperthyroidism.

This clonotype showed up many times. The CDR3 sequence is CASSSEPGRKTYEQYF. The CDR3 nucleotides read TGCGCCAGCAGCTCCGAACCGGGACGGAAAACCTACGAGCAGTACTTC. The chain employs TRBV5-1 and TRBJ2-7, with D perhaps matching TRBD1 or TRBD2 (5 bases each). This CDR3 contains 16 residues. The V end was cut by 3 bases, the J end by 2 bases, with 18 bases between. Germline V gene lookup returns CDR1 SGHRS and CDR2 YFSETQ.

Note on this clonotype: A much larger clone lies a single base off, so this may be a read error. The rearrangement uses TRBV11-2 and TRBJ2-2; possibly TRBD1 or TRBD2 for D (7 bases each). Germline V lookup: CDR1 SGHAT, CDR2 FQNNGV. The CDR3 consists of 15 residues. CDR3 region: CASRRGGWYTGELSF. Here the CDR3 DNA reads TGTGCCAGCCGCAGGGGGGGCTGGTACACCGGGGAGCTGTCTTTT.

This clonotype was observed many times. The V call is TRBV12-3 or TRBV12-4, the J call TRBJ1-1, with TRBD1 identical over 7 bases. The V segment lost 9 bases and the J segment 0 bases; nucleotides outside the gene matches: 7. CDR3 length: 14 amino acids. CDR3 bases: TGTGCCAGTGGAATTGACAGGGTGAACACTGAAGCTTTCTTT. Residues: CASGIDRVNTEAFF.

The chain is built from TRBV20-1 and TRBJ2-5; TRBD2 is a possible D gene (6 bases). CDR1 is DFQATT, CDR2 SNEGSKA, per germline (reference sequence). The germline V and J ends were trimmed by 6 bases and 4 bases, with 18 bases remaining between them. The CDR3 is 14 residues long. CDR3 amino acids: CSAVLAGGRETQYF. The CDR3 nucleotides are TGCAGTGCCGTACTAGCAGGAGGACGAGAGACCCAGTACTTC.

This clonotype has ten or more counts. The chain joins TRBV5-1 to TRBJ1-1, with D possibly matching TRBD1 (5 bases). This CDR3 contains 13 residues. V was cut by 2 bases and J by 8 bases, with 13 bases left in between. Germline V gene lookup returns CDR1 SGHRS and CDR2 YFSETQ. The CDR3 coding sequence is TGCGCCAGCAGCTTTGACCGATCAGGGGAAGCTTTCTTT. Its protein product is CASSFDRSGEAFF.

This clonotype was picked up one time. Given the absence of the conserved phenylalanine or tryptophan at the CDR3 end, a read error is likely. The V call is TRBV30, the J call TRBJ2-7; TRBD1 is a possible D gene (6 bases). V lost 5 bases and J lost 1, with 18 bases in between. Germline V gene lookup returns CDR1 GTSNPN and CDR2 SVGIG (reference sequence). This CDR3 has 15 residues. CDR3: CAWGGGTGPSYEQYL. CDR3 bases: TGTGCCTGGGGAGGAGGTACAGGGCCGTCCTACGAGCAGTACCTC.